Detailed here is one T cell receptor beta chain. The sample comes from a study of CD8+CD57+ T cells in acquired aplastic anemia. Profiling that covered TCR beta VDJ and CDR3 relied on genomic DNA as its template. TCRdb re-called the reads with MiXCR, one entry per CDR3 protein. The sample comprises approximately 270,000 distinct CDR3 sequences, around three fifths of which are singletons, and around 7.6% rests with the top ten. The CDR3 spans 13 residues. CDR1 is LNHDA and CDR2 is SQIVND in the germline V gene (reference sequence). V lost 9 bases and J 1 base, leaving 13 bases between the germline ends.

The source material was sorted CD4+, CD8+, or CD8+CD57+ T cells (not recorded which) from PBMCs. The chain is built from TRBV19 and TRBJ2-7; D gene uncertain. This sequence originates from a human donor with severe aplastic anemia or a healthy control (not recorded which). As DNA, the CDR3 is TGTGCCAGCTCGACAATCCCTTCCTACGAGCAGTACTTC. Translation gives CASSTIPSYEQYF.